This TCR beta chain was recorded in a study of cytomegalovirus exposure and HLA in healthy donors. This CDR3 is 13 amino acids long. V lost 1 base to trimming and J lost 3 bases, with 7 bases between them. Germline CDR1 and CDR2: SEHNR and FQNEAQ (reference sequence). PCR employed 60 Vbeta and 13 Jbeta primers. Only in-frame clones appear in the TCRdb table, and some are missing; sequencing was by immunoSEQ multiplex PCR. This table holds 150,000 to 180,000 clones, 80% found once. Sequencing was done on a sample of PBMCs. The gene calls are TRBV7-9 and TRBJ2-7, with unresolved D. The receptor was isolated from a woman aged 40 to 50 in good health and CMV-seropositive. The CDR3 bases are TGTGCCAGCAGCTTAGAGCTAAACTACGAGCAGTACTTC. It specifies CASSLELNYEQYF.